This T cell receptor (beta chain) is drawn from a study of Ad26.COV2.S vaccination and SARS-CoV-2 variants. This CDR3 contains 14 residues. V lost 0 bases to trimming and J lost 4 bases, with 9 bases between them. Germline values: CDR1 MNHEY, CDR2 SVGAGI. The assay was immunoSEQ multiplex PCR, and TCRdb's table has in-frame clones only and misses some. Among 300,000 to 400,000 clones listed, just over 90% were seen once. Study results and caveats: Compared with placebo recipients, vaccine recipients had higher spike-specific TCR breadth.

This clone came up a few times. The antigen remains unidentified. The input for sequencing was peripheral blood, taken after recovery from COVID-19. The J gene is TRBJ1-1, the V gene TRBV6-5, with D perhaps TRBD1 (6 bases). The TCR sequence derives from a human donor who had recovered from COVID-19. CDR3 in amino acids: CASSYSGGVTEAFF. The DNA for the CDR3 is TGTGCCAGCAGTTACTCTGGGGGCGTCACTGAAGCTTTCTTT.